This TCR beta chain was found in a study of CD8+CD57+ T cells in acquired aplastic anemia. Patients sequenced had flow cytometry evidence of CD8+CD57+ cell expansion. With 3 bases clipped from V and 6 bases from J, the junction kept 3 bases outside the gene matches. The CDR3 runs to 15 residues. Germline CDR1 MNHNS, CDR2 SASEGT. Many counts were recorded for this clonotype. Genomic DNA served as template for TCR beta VDJ and CDR3 profiling. TCRdb recomputed calls from the reads with MiXCR, one row per CDR3 protein. The repertoire has about 150,000 distinct CDR3 sequences, roughly half of them found once; the top ten carry approximately 12%.

This chain joins TRBV6-1 and TRBJ1-5; 12 bases match TRBD1. The sample comprised sorted CD4+, CD8+, or CD8+CD57+ T cells (not recorded which) from PBMCs. This clonotype was obtained from a human donor with aplastic anemia. CDR3 amino acids: CASSEGQGATQPQHF. For the CDR3, the DNA is TGTGCCAGCAGTGAGGGACAGGGGGCAACTCAGCCCCAGCATTTT.